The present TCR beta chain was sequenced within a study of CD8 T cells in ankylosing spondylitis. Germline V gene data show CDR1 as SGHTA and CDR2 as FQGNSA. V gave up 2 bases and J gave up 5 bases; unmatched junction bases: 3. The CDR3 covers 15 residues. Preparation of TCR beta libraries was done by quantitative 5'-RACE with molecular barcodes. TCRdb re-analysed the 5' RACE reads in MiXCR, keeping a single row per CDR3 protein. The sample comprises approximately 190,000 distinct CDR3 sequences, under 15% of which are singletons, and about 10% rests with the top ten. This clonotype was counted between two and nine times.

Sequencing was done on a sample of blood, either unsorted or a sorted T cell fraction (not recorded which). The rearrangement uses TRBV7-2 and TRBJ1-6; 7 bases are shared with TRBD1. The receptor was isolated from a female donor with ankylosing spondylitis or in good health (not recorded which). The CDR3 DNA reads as TGTGCCAGCAGCTTAAGAACAGGGGATAATTCACCCCTCCACTTT. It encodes CASSLRTGDNSPLHF.